This T cell receptor (beta chain) was sequenced during a study of Ad26.COV2.S vaccination and SARS-CoV-2 variants. Overall study: The vaccine Ad26.COV2.S was put into the muscle once, or twice with 56 days between. Findings of the study overall: CD8+ and CD4+ T cells specific for spike reportedly responded with substantial breadth after vaccination.

Sample treatment: 19 received Ad26.COV2.S at low or high dose, single or two shots; about 5 received placebo; per-sample allocation not given. Sampling was done on day 63 after the first vaccine or placebo injection. The ends lost 2 bases at V and 7 bases at J; junction bases unmatched: 24. CDR1 is GTSNPN and CDR2 is SVGIG in the germline V gene (reference sequence). The CDR3 has 20 residues. Concerning this clone itself: Its specificity is not known.

Data came from immunoSEQ multiplex PCR; TCRdb stores just in-frame clones and leaves some out. This sample has some 340,000 clones, with roughly 86% found just once. The sample here was peripheral blood, taken in a trial of Ad26.COV2.S vaccine versus placebo. The sequence came from a person aged 18-60 years who received the Ad26.COV2.S COVID-19 vaccine or a placebo. The chain joins TRBV30 to TRBJ2-1; 9 bases align to TRBD1. The CDR3 reads CAWSNHPPFRTGGRVNEQFF. The CDR3 coding sequence is TGTGCCTGGAGTAATCACCCACCCTTTCGCACAGGGGGCAGGGTAAATGAGCAGTTCTTC. The variable domain in full, completed from reference TRBV30 and TRBJ2-1, reads SQTIHQWPATLVQPVGSPLSLECTVEGTSNPNLYWYRQAAGRGLQLLFYSVGIGQISSEVPQNLSASRPQDRQFILSSKKLLLSDSGFYLCAWSNHPPFRTGGRVNEQFFGPGTRLTVL.